This paragraph covers one T cell receptor (beta chain) sequence. The data were taken from a study of CD8+ T cells in alopecia areata. This sample's treatment: oral pan-JAK inhibitor, 5-10 mg twice daily. It was cDNA, reverse transcribed from extracted RNA, that served as the sequencing template. Profiled with immunoSEQ multiplex PCR; TCRdb holds only in-frame clones, not every one. Counted here are roughly 98,000 clones, 50% to 75% occurring once; the ten biggest clones make up around 16%. V was trimmed by 4 bases and J by 4 bases, leaving 13 bases between them. The CDR3 has 14 residues. Germline V gives CDR1 SNHLY, CDR2 FYNNEI.

The chain combines TRBV2 with TRBJ2-5; D perhaps matches TRBD2 (6 bases). The receptor was isolated from a human donor with alopecia areata. The specimen was CD8+ T cells sorted from blood, collected at week 4, from a patient treated with tofacitinib. CDR3 coding DNA: TGTGCCAGCAGTGCTGGACTACCAACAGAGACCCAGTACTTC. It is translated as CASSAGLPTETQYF.